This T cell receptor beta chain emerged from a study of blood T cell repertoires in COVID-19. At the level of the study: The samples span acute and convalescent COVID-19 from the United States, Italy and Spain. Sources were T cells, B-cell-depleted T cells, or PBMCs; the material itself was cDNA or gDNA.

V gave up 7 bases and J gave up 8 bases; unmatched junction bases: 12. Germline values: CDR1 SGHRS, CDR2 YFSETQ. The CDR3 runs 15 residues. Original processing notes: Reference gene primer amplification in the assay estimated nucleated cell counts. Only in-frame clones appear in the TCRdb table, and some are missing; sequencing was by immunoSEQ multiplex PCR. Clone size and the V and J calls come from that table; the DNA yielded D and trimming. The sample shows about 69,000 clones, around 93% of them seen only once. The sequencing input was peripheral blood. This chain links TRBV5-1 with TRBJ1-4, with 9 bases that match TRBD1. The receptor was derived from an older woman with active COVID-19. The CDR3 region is CASSLTGGKGEKLFF. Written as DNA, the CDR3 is TGCGCCAGCTCTCTTACAGGGGGCAAAGGCGAAAAACTGTTTTTT. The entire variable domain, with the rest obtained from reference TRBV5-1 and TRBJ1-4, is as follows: KAGVTQTPRYLIKTRGQQVTLSCSPISGHRSVSWYQQTPGQGLQFLFEYFSETQRNKGNFPGRFSGRQFSNSRSEMNVSTLELGDSALYLCASSLTGGKGEKLFFGSGTQLSVL.